The 16 T cell receptor beta chains below come from one sample, sequenced in a study of blood T cell repertoires in COVID-19. Libraries were prepared by immunoSEQ multiplex PCR; TCRdb keeps only in-frame clonotypes and omits some of them. The sample contains 120,000 to 150,000 clones, just over 85% of which appear only once. Sequenced input: peripheral blood. Every receptor here comes from a woman aged 60 to 75 with acute or convalescent COVID-19.

The rearrangement uses TRBV2 and TRBJ1-6; 9 bases line up with TRBD1. CDR3 length equals 14 residues. Germline values: CDR1 SNHLY, CDR2 FYNNEI. The trim removed 7 bases at V and 7 bases at J, leaving 5 bases unmatched. CDR3 residues: CASIWDRANSPLHF. The DNA for the CDR3 is TGTGCCAGCATTTGGGACAGGGCGAATTCACCCCTCCACTTT.

The V gene is TRBV18, the J gene TRBJ1-2; 9 bases align to TRBD1. The V and J ends lost 5 bases and 4 bases, in that order; junction bases with no gene match: 5. The CDR3 extends over 14 amino acids. Looked up from germline, CDR1 is KGHSH and CDR2 is LQKENI. CDR3 in amino acids: CASSGGTGTYGYTF. The CDR3, as DNA: TGTGCCAGCTCAGGCGGGACAGGGACCTATGGCTACACCTTC.

For this clone: One end of the junction fails to match germline, which may point to a read error. V and J are TRBV5-6 and TRBJ2-2; TRBD2 aligns across 8 bases. The germline V gene encodes CDR1 SGHDT and CDR2 YYEEEE. The CDR3 consists of 16 residues. Here the CDR3 DNA reads TGTGCCAGCAGCTTTACCGGGGGGGCGAACCCCGGGGAGCTGTTTTTT. Its translation is CASSFTGGANPGELFF.

The V and J genes are TRBV7-2 and TRBJ2-5, with 8 bases fitting TRBD1. The CDR3 spans 14 residues. Per the germline V gene, CDR1 is SGHTA and CDR2 is FQGNSA. The V segment lost 2 bases and the J segment 5 bases; nucleotides outside the gene matches: 4. The CDR3 sequence is CASSLQGAGETQYF. CDR3 nucleotides: TGTGCCAGCAGCTTACAGGGGGCAGGGGAGACCCAGTACTTC.

The DNA of the CDR3 is TGTGCCAGTAGTACATGGCAGGGGCTTCAGCCCCAGCATTTT. Protein sequence: CASSTWQGLQPQHF. The V gene is TRBV19, the J gene TRBJ1-5; a possible D gene is TRBD1 (6 bases). Germline lookup yields CDR1 LNHDA and CDR2 SQIVND (reference sequence). This CDR3 region has 14 residues. Between the trimmed V and J ends, which lost 4 bases and 6 bases, there was a span of 13 bases.

V usage is TRBV3-1 (or the pseudogene TRBV3-2) and J usage is TRBJ1-1; 7 positions agree with TRBD1. V dropped 1 base and J dropped 5; count of bases not matched to a gene: 1. Germline-derived CDR1 and CDR2 are LGHDT and YNNKEL (reference sequence). The CDR3 totals 13 residues. The CDR3 protein is CASSQVDRTEAFF. The CDR3 region has the DNA TGTGCCAGCAGCCAAGTGGACAGGACTGAAGCTTTCTTT.

This CDR3 is CASSSGGNQPQHF. For the CDR3, the DNA is TGTGCCAGCAGTTCGGGAGGTAATCAGCCCCAGCATTTT. The V and J genes are TRBV6-2 or TRBV6-3 and TRBJ1-5; D remains unclear. V lost 4 bases and J lost 4, with 8 bases in between. Germline CDR1 reads MNHEY; CDR2 reads SVGEGT. This CDR3 region has 13 residues.

This chain uses TRBV10-3 with TRBJ1-5, with 7 bases lining up with TRBD1. With 8 bases clipped from V and 5 bases from J, the junction kept 9 bases outside the gene matches. This CDR3 is 14 amino acids long. Germline-derived CDR1 and CDR2 are ENHRY and SYGVKD. In DNA, the CDR3 is TGTGCCATCGGCGGGACAGCCAGGGATCAGCCCCAGCATTTT. This translates into CAIGGTARDQPQHF.

The chain uses TRBV19 and TRBJ1-1; 7 bases are a match to TRBD1. The length of the CDR3 is 15 residues. Germline V gene lookup returns CDR1 LNHDA and CDR2 SQIVND (reference sequence). With V trimmed by 5 bases and J by 5 bases, 11 bases remained unmatched. CDR3 nucleotides: TGTGCCAGTAGTCCCCTGACAGGGACGTGGACTGAAGCTTTCTTT. Translated, it gives CASSPLTGTWTEAFF.

The V and J genes are TRBV4-2 and TRBJ2-1; no clear D gene. The ends were cut back, 1 base at V and 1 base at J, with 11 bases in the middle. The CDR3 loop spans 16 amino acids. In germline, CDR1 is LGHNA, CDR2 YNFKEQ. Written as DNA, the CDR3 is TGTGCCAGCAGCCAAGCAGCAGCGCCTTCCTACAATGAGCAGTTCTTC. As protein: CASSQAAAPSYNEQFF.

This clone was found once. V usage is TRBV19 and J usage is TRBJ1-4; 7 bases fit TRBD1. J gave up 1 base and V 9 bases, and 5 bases lay outside the gene matches. This CDR3 contains 14 residues. Per the germline V gene, CDR1 is LNHDA and CDR2 is SQIVND (reference sequence). CDR3 DNA sequence: TGTGCCAGCGCGAGGACAGGAACTAATGAAAAACTGTTTTTT. This encodes CASARTGTNEKLFF.

The chain carries TRBV28 and TRBJ1-2; TRBD1 might be the D (6 bases). The CDR3 covers 13 residues. Germline CDR1 reads MDHEN; CDR2 reads SYDVKM. V lost 2 bases to trimming and J lost 5 bases, with 9 bases between them. Here the CDR3 DNA reads TGTGCCAGCAGTTTAGGTCAGGGGTATGGCTACACCTTC. Protein: CASSLGQGYGYTF.

The table lists this clone with a count of one. This sequence joins TRBV7-3 and TRBJ2-5; 8 bases are a match to TRBD1. The CDR3 spans 15 residues. CDR1 SGHTA and CDR2 FQGTGA come from the germline V gene. The V and J ends lost 2 bases and 1 base, in that order; junction bases with no gene match: 3. The CDR3 coding sequence is TGTGCCAGCAGCTTAGCGGGACAGGTCCAAGAGACCCAGTACTTC. The encoded protein is CASSLAGQVQETQYF. Full variable domain (missing parts from reference TRBV7-3 and TRBJ2-5): GAGVSQTPSNKVTEKGKYVELRCDPISGHTALYWYRQSLGQGPEFLIYFQGTGAADDSGLPNDRFFAVRPEGSVSTLKIQRTERGDSAVYLCASSLAGQVQETQYFGPGTRLLVL.

The chain has TRBV4-1 and TRBJ2-7; TRBD1 is a possible D gene (5 bases). The CDR3 is 14 amino acids. Germline CDR1 MGHRA, CDR2 YSYEKL. The V end was cut by 4 bases, the J end by 2 bases, with 12 bases between. CDR3 amino acids: CASSPIGAPYEQYF. In nucleotides, the CDR3 is TGCGCCAGCAGCCCCATAGGGGCACCCTACGAGCAGTACTTC.

The chain has TRBV2 and TRBJ2-3, with D maybe TRBD2 (6 bases). V gave up 2 bases and J gave up 4 bases, with 13 bases separating them. The CDR3 loop spans 15 amino acids. In germline, CDR1 is SNHLY, CDR2 FYNNEI. The CDR3 loop reads CASSERLAFSDTQYF. DNA of the CDR3: TGTGCCAGCAGTGAAAGGCTAGCGTTTTCAGATACGCAGTATTTT.

With regard to this clone: One end of the junction fails to match germline, which may point to a read error. The rearrangement joins TRBV29-1 to TRBJ2-7, with TRBD1 matching 9 bases. CDR3 length: 14 residues. CDR1 SQVTM and CDR2 ANQGSEA come from the germline V gene. CDR3 amino acids: CSVEGTGRLGEQYF. For the CDR3, the DNA is TGCAGCGTCGAAGGGACAGGGCGGCTTGGGGAGCAGTACTTC.